What follows are 31 T cell receptor beta chains derived from one specimen sequenced in a study of T cell changes during pregnancy in multiple sclerosis. Sequencing used immunoSEQ multiplex PCR; TCRdb keeps in-frame clones, though not all of them. The sample contains about 38,000 clones, more than 70% of which appear only once. The source was CD8+ T cells from peripheral blood mononuclear cells, collected in the third trimester of pregnancy. The receptor set was obtained from a female donor with multiple sclerosis, enrolled in a pregnancy study.

A few counts support this clone. This chain links TRBV15 with TRBJ1-4; no reliable D call. Per germline, CDR1 LNHNV and CDR2 YYDKDF (reference sequence). This CDR3 contains 14 residues. Trimming removed 0 bases at V and 7 bases at J, with 9 bases between. CDR3 coding DNA: TGTGCCACCAGCAGAGATAGGGAGGCTGAAAAACTGTTTTTT. It encodes CATSRDREAEKLFF. Full variable domain (missing parts from reference TRBV15 and TRBJ1-4): DAMVIQNPRYQVTQFGKPVTLSCSQTLNHNVMYWYQQKSSQAPKLLFHYYDKDFNNEADTPDNFQSRRPNTSFCFLDIRSPGLGDTAMYLCATSRDREAEKLFFGSGTQLSVL.

The CDR3 DNA follows: TGTGCCAGTAACCCAGGGCCGTGGACTAGTGGAAACACCATATATTTT. Translation gives CASNPGPWTSGNTIYF. The chain employs TRBV19 and TRBJ1-3, with D possibly TRBD1 on 5 matching bases. V dropped 7 bases and J dropped 3 bases, with 19 bases sitting between them. The CDR3 runs to 16 residues. In germline, CDR1 is LNHDA, CDR2 SQIVND (reference sequence).

V usage is TRBV10-3 and J usage is TRBJ1-5; possible D gene TRBD1, 5 bases. Germline values: CDR1 ENHRY, CDR2 SYGVKD. V shed 3 bases and J shed 6 bases, with 12 bases lying between them. This CDR3 has 14 amino acids. The CDR3 here is CAISDARGSQPQHF. CDR3 DNA: TGTGCCATCAGTGATGCTAGGGGTAGTCAGCCCCAGCATTTT.

The rearrangement uses TRBV7-2 and TRBJ2-7, with a tentative D call TRBD1 (6 bases). Deletions cut 4 bases from V and 0 bases from J, with 13 bases between. The germline V gene encodes CDR1 SGHTA and CDR2 FQGNSA. This CDR3 is 15 amino acids long. This chain's CDR3 is CASSSDRSVSYEQYF. The CDR3, as DNA: TGTGCCAGCAGCTCAGACAGGTCTGTCTCCTACGAGCAGTACTTC.

V usage is TRBV30 and J usage is TRBJ1-2; D gene unclear. V was trimmed by 0 bases and J by 0 bases, leaving 5 bases between them. This CDR3 comprises 13 residues. Per the germline V gene, CDR1 is GTSNPN and CDR2 is SVGIG (reference sequence). Here the CDR3 DNA reads TGTGCCTGGAGTGTAGCCTCTAACTATGGCTACACCTTC. Protein sequence: CAWSVASNYGYTF.

This clone was detected a few times. The V and J genes are TRBV7-9 and TRBJ2-3; 7 nucleotides agree with TRBD1. V dropped 3 bases and J dropped 2; count of bases not matched to a gene: 8. The CDR3 loop spans 16 amino acids. Germline CDR1 is SEHNR and CDR2 is FQNEAQ (reference sequence). Written as DNA, the CDR3 is TGTGCCAGCAGCTTCCCCCGGGACAGCCCCACAGATACGCAGTATTTT. Residues: CASSFPRDSPTDTQYF.

This clone was picked up one time. The chain links TRBV23-1 to TRBJ2-2; TRBD2 agrees at 11 bases. TRBV23-1 is identified as an open reading frame with a role that is uncertain. The ends lost 8 bases at V and 1 base at J; junction bases unmatched: 12. The CDR3 runs 18 residues. The CDR3 spells CASGPFETSGGNTGELFF. CDR3 bases: TGCGCCAGCGGACCCTTCGAAACTAGCGGGGGGAACACCGGGGAGCTGTTTTTT.

The V and J genes are TRBV6-1 and TRBJ2-4; D perhaps matches TRBD2 (5 bases). Trimming cost V 10 bases and J 5 bases, with 21 bases left between them. Per germline, CDR1 MNHNS and CDR2 SASEGT. The CDR3 covers 15 residues. The CDR3 bases are TGTGCCACCCTAAGAGGAACCGGGGTGGAAAACATTCAGTACTTC. Translated, it gives CATLRGTGVENIQYF.

The chain combines TRBV7-2 with TRBJ2-3; 8 bases fit TRBD2. The ends lost 6 bases at V and 3 bases at J; junction bases unmatched: 8. CDR1 is SGHTA, CDR2 FQGNSA, per germline. CDR3 length: 15 residues. This chain's CDR3 is CASSLGGGRTDTQYF. CDR3 coding DNA: TGTGCCAGCAGTCTCGGGGGGGGGAGGACAGATACGCAGTATTTT. The full variable domain, rest sourced from reference TRBV7-2 and TRBJ2-3, is GAGVSQSPSNKVTEKGKDVELRCDPISGHTALYWYRQSLGQGLEFLIYFQGNSAPDKSGLPSDRFSAERTGGSVSTLTIQRTQQEDSAVYLCASSLGGGRTDTQYFGPGTRLTVL.

The CDR3 here is CASSLLGQGIGELGEKLFF. The CDR3, as DNA: TGTGCCAGCAGTTTATTGGGACAGGGGATAGGAGAACTTGGTGAAAAACTGTTTTTT. This sequence joins TRBV28 and TRBJ1-4; 10 bases fit TRBD1. Trimming took 1 base from V and 7 from J; bases not matched to a gene: 15. Germline V gene sequence: CDR1 MDHEN, CDR2 SYDVKM. The CDR3 is 19 residues long.

This rearrangement joins TRBV27 to TRBJ2-7, with 9 bases aligning to TRBD1. The trim removed 6 bases at V and 6 bases at J, leaving 15 bases unmatched. This CDR3 is built from 16 residues. Germline V gene data show CDR1 as MNHEY and CDR2 as SMNVEV (reference sequence). The CDR3 sequence: CASSPSQGAVSFEQYF. The CDR3 region has the DNA TGTGCCAGCAGCCCTTCACAGGGGGCGGTTAGTTTCGAGCAGTACTTC.

The V and J genes are TRBV6-1 and TRBJ1-1; 7 nucleotides agree with TRBD1. Germline trimming cut 6 bases from V and 5 bases from J; bases unmatched to any gene: 6. Germline loops: CDR1 MNHNS, CDR2 SASEGT. The CDR3 sequence is 13 residues long. CDR3 protein: CASSADRVTEAFF. In nucleotides, the CDR3 is TGTGCCAGCAGCGCAGACAGGGTTACTGAAGCTTTCTTT.

The chain has TRBV4-2 and TRBJ1-1, with 9 bases fitting TRBD1. The CDR3 covers 15 residues. Losses at the gene ends were 4 bases for V and 4 bases for J; bases not matched to a gene: 7. The germline gives CDR1 LGHNA, CDR2 YNFKEQ. DNA for the CDR3: TGTGCCAGCAGCCCACAGGGGGCTCGGGGCACTGAAGCTTTCTTT. Translating gives CASSPQGARGTEAFF.

V and J are TRBV19 and TRBJ2-2, with D tentatively TRBD2 (6 bases). The V end was cut by 5 bases, the J end by 4 bases, with 14 bases between. From germline, CDR1 is LNHDA and CDR2 SQIVND (reference sequence). CDR3 length equals 15 residues. The CDR3 loop is CASSVSEGITGELFF. The CDR3 region has the DNA TGTGCCAGTAGTGTCTCGGAGGGTATCACCGGGGAGCTGTTTTTT.

This rearrangement joins TRBV9 to TRBJ2-2, with a possible D match to TRBD2 (5 bases). The V gene's germline CDR1 is SGDLS and CDR2 YYNGEE. This CDR3 contains 15 residues. V lost 4 bases to trimming and J lost 1 base, with 11 bases between them. This CDR3 is CASSFRRENTGELFF. The CDR3 nucleotides read TGTGCCAGCAGCTTCCGCCGGGAGAACACCGGGGAGCTGTTTTTT.

CDR3 in amino acids: CASSQDLLPNEQFF. DNA for the CDR3: TGTGCCAGCAGCCAAGATTTACTACCGAATGAGCAGTTCTTC. This sequence joins TRBV4-2 and TRBJ2-1; D unresolved. Germline V CDR1 and CDR2: LGHNA, YNFKEQ. The CDR3 extends over 14 amino acids. Trimming stripped 0 bases from V and 7 bases from J, with 10 bases between.

The chain couples TRBV7-9 to TRBJ1-6, with D possibly matching TRBD1 (6 bases). Per the germline V gene, CDR1 is SEHNR and CDR2 is FQNEAQ (reference sequence). The CDR3 consists of 14 residues. With 5 bases removed from V and 10 bases from J, the gap between germline ends came to 15 bases. The CDR3 sequence is CASSPWTVGSPLHF. The CDR3 bases are TGTGCCAGCAGCCCCTGGACAGTTGGGTCACCCCTCCACTTT.

The chain combines TRBV27 with TRBJ2-7; TRBD1 might be the D (6 bases). Trimming removed 4 bases at V and 0 bases at J, with 16 bases between. The V gene's germline CDR1 is MNHEY and CDR2 SMNVEV (reference sequence). The CDR3 is 16 residues long. The CDR3 protein is CASSYSTGKVSYEQYF. Written as DNA, the CDR3 is TGTGCCAGCAGTTATTCGACAGGTAAAGTCTCCTACGAGCAGTACTTC.

J is TRBJ2-5 and V is TRBV30, with 9 nucleotides matching TRBD2. CDR3 length equals 14 residues. Germline V gives CDR1 GTSNPN, CDR2 SVGIG (reference sequence). The junction had 9 bases not matched to a gene; V was cut back by 5 bases and J by 5 bases. CDR3 residues: CAWGGGADWETQYF. The CDR3 DNA is TGTGCCTGGGGCGGGGGGGCAGATTGGGAGACCCAGTACTTC.

V gene TRBV14 combines with J gene TRBJ1-2; D call uncertain. V dropped 1 base and J dropped 4 bases, with 7 bases sitting between them. The CDR3 is made up of 13 amino acids. The germline V gene encodes CDR1 SGHDN and CDR2 FVKESK. The CDR3 DNA is TGTGCCAGCAGCCAAGTCCACAGCTATGGCTACACCTTC. Its translation: CASSQVHSYGYTF.

The chain combines TRBV6-6 with TRBJ1-1; D uncertain. CDR3 length: 12 amino acids. Germline V gives CDR1 MNHNY, CDR2 SVGAGI (reference sequence). V gave up 7 bases and J gave up 2 bases, with 8 bases separating them. The CDR3 DNA follows: TGTGCCAGCACCTTTGTAAACACTGAAGCTTTCTTT. This encodes CASTFVNTEAFF.

The chain couples TRBV5-4 to TRBJ1-2; 9 nucleotides line up with TRBD1. The V segment lost 4 bases and the J segment 0 bases; nucleotides outside the gene matches: 10. Germline V gives CDR1 SGHNT, CDR2 YYREEE (reference sequence). CDR3 size: 17 residues. The CDR3 nucleotides read TGTGCCAGCAGCCCTTGGGGGGACAGGGCCCCTAACTATGGCTACACCTTC. It yields the protein CASSPWGDRAPNYGYTF.

The rearrangement uses TRBV4-3 and TRBJ2-2; D remains unclear. CDR3 length: 15 amino acids. Trimming removed 0 bases at V and 3 bases at J, with 8 bases between. Germline V gene lookup returns CDR1 LGHNA and CDR2 YSLEER. The CDR3 DNA is TGCGCCAGCAGCCAAGAAGGTCGGGACACCGGGGAGCTGTTTTTT. Its protein product is CASSQEGRDTGELFF.

This rearrangement joins TRBV4-1 to TRBJ1-5; 10 bases fit TRBD1. The CDR3 covers 15 residues. CDR1 and CDR2 from the germline V gene are MGHRA and YSYEKL. With V trimmed by 4 bases and J by 4 bases, 4 bases remained unmatched. CDR3: CASSLRDRGNQPQHF. In DNA, the CDR3 is TGCGCCAGCAGCCTCCGGGACAGGGGAAATCAGCCCCAGCATTTT.

The rearrangement uses TRBV30 and TRBJ1-6; the match to TRBD1 covers 7 bases. Germline V gene lookup returns CDR1 GTSNPN and CDR2 SVGIG (reference sequence). This CDR3 is 15 amino acids long. V lost 0 bases to trimming and J lost 11 bases; unmatched junction nucleotides: 10. The DNA for the CDR3 is TGTGCCTGGAGTGTACGAGACAGGGATATTGCACCCCTCCACTTT. Amino acid sequence: CAWSVRDRDIAPLHF. Filled out from reference TRBV30 and TRBJ1-6, the complete variable domain reads SQTIHQWPATLVQPVGSPLSLECTVEGTSNPNLYWYRQAAGRGLQLLFYSVGIGQISSEVPQNLSASRPQDRQFILSSKKLLLSDSGFYLCAWSVRDRDIAPLHFGNGTRLTVT.

This clone was observed once. The chain couples TRBV4-3 to TRBJ2-5; 8 bases are a match to TRBD1. The CDR3 is made up of 16 amino acids. Trimming at V came to 4 bases and at J to 5 bases, leaving 12 bases not matched to a gene. Germline CDR1 is LGHNA and CDR2 is YSLEER. The CDR3 nucleotides are TGCGCCAGCAGCCCGCTTGGGGCAGGGGGCGATGAGACCCAGTACTTC. Residues: CASSPLGAGGDETQYF.

The chain couples TRBV6-1 to TRBJ2-3, with TRBD1 identical over 9 bases. CDR3 size: 15 residues. The germline V gene has CDR1 MNHNS and CDR2 SASEGT. J lost 4 bases, V lost 5 bases, and 7 bases had no gene match. The CDR3 bases are TGTGCCAGCAGTACCGGGACAGGGTCGGCAGATACGCAGTATTTT. It encodes CASSTGTGSADTQYF.

The rearrangement joins TRBV11-2 to TRBJ1-1; TRBD1 is a possible D gene (6 bases). Germline values: CDR1 SGHAT, CDR2 FQNNGV. CDR3 length: 14 residues. Deletions cut 3 bases from V and 7 bases from J, with 15 bases between. In DNA form, the CDR3 reads TGTGCCAGCAGCTTTTTACAGGGAGACTTTGAAGCTTTCTTT. Translating gives CASSFLQGDFEAFF.

The chain joins TRBV6-4 to TRBJ1-1, with unresolved D. Germline values: CDR1 MRHNA, CDR2 SNTAGT. The V end was cut by 2 bases, the J end by 6 bases, with 10 bases between. The CDR3 contains 13 residues. The CDR3 here is CASSDGEGSEAFF. The CDR3 DNA follows: TGTGCCAGCAGTGACGGGGAGGGCTCTGAAGCTTTCTTT.

The rearrangement uses TRBV6-5 and TRBJ2-3; possible D gene TRBD1, 6 bases. Trimming shortened V by 0 bases and J by 1 base, and 11 bases separated the two germline ends. CDR3 length: 16 amino acids. Looked up from germline, CDR1 is MNHEY and CDR2 is SVGAGI. Here the CDR3 DNA reads TGTGCCAGCAGTTACTCGTTCGAGGGGGGCACAGATACGCAGTATTTT. Encoded protein: CASSYSFEGGTDTQYF.

The table lists this clone with a count of one. The V gene is TRBV5-4, the J gene TRBJ1-1; 7 positions agree with TRBD1. V shed 0 bases and J 1 base; nucleotides not matched to a gene: 0. Germline V lookup: CDR1 SGHNT, CDR2 YYREEE (reference sequence). The CDR3 contains 14 residues. CDR3 in amino acids: CASSLGTGNTEAFF. In DNA form, the CDR3 reads TGTGCCAGCAGCTTGGGGACAGGGAACACTGAAGCTTTCTTT. Complete variable domain (other parts from reference TRBV5-4 and TRBJ1-1): ETGVTQSPTHLIKTRGQQVTLRCSSQSGHNTVSWYQQALGQGPQFIFQYYREEENGRGNFPPRFSGLQFPNYSSELNVNALELDDSALYLCASSLGTGNTEAFFGQGTRLTVV.